The 9 T cell receptor beta chains below come from one sample, sequenced in a study of neoadjuvant anti-PD-1 for oral cavity cancer. Assay: immunoSEQ multiplex PCR; the TCRdb copy retains only in-frame clones and omits some. Of about 16,000 clones in the sample, about 61% were seen once. The specimen comprised PBMCs, sampled before nivolumab (anti-PD-1) treatment. The receptors were gathered from a person aged 35-80 years with oral cavity squamous cell carcinoma.

V usage is TRBV29-1 and J usage is TRBJ2-1; D remains ambiguous. V lost 3 bases and J lost 10, with 13 bases in between. The CDR3 is 12 residues long. The germline gives CDR1 SQVTM, CDR2 ANQGSEA. The CDR3 coding sequence is TGCAGCGTTGACCAGCGCTTTCGCGAGCAGTTCTTC. This encodes CSVDQRFREQFF.

The sample holds a few counts of this clone. The chain combines TRBV7-9 with TRBJ1-3; D is uncertain. Germline V gene lookup returns CDR1 SEHNR and CDR2 FQNEAQ (reference sequence). The CDR3 length is 12 residues. V gave up 2 bases and J gave up 2 bases, with 1 base separating them. The CDR3, as DNA: TGTGCCAGCAGCTTAACTGGAAACACCATATATTTT. It is translated as CASSLTGNTIYF.

J is TRBJ1-5 and V is TRBV30, with D maybe TRBD1 (5 bases). The germline V gene encodes CDR1 GTSNPN and CDR2 SVGIG (reference sequence). V was clipped by 2 bases and J by 2 bases, with 10 bases between them. The CDR3 length is 14 residues. This chain's CDR3 is CAWSRQGGNQPQHF. The CDR3 DNA reads as TGTGCCTGGAGTAGGCAGGGCGGCAATCAGCCCCAGCATTTT.

The gene calls are TRBV5-1 and TRBJ2-3, with 8 bases aligning to TRBD1. The CDR3 is 15 residues long. Trimming took 4 bases from V and 4 from J; bases not matched to a gene: 8. The germline V gene has CDR1 SGHRS and CDR2 YFSETQ. The CDR3, as DNA: TGCGCCAGCAGCATACCGCAGGGGGCCGCAGATACGCAGTATTTT. This gives the protein CASSIPQGAADTQYF.

The V gene is TRBV29-1, the J gene TRBJ2-2; possibly TRBD1 or TRBD2 for D (5 bases each). Germline V gene data show CDR1 as SQVTM and CDR2 as ANQGSEA. V lost 4 bases, J lost 2 bases, and 14 bases lay in between. The length of the CDR3 is 15 residues. As DNA, the CDR3 is TGCAGCGTTGTTGGGGGACCCCTTAACACCGGGGAGCTGTTTTTT. Its protein product is CSVVGGPLNTGELFF.

In its sample, this clone is large. The V call is TRBV5-8, the J call TRBJ1-1; 9 bases map to TRBD1. With 1 base clipped from V and 4 bases from J, the junction kept 5 bases outside the gene matches. Germline assignment: CDR1 SGHTS and CDR2 YDEGEE. The CDR3 is 15 amino acids. CDR3 region: CASSLLGQGTTEAFF. The CDR3, as DNA: TGTGCCAGCAGCTTGTTAGGACAGGGGACCACTGAAGCTTTCTTT.

This chain joins TRBV5-6 and TRBJ2-5; 8 bases fit TRBD1. The CDR3 runs to 13 residues. In germline, CDR1 is SGHDT, CDR2 YYEEEE. J gave up 6 bases and V 4 bases, and 5 bases lay outside the gene matches. The CDR3 protein is CASSLGQGKTQYF. Written as DNA, the CDR3 is TGTGCCAGCAGCCTAGGACAGGGAAAGACCCAGTACTTC.

The CDR3 nucleotides are TGTGCCTGGAGCCGACAGGGGGGGGACTATGGCTACACCTTC. Residues: CAWSRQGGDYGYTF. The chain uses TRBV30 and TRBJ1-2; 9 bases agree with TRBD1. V lost 3 bases and J lost 3; bases outside the gene matches: 5. CDR1 is GTSNPN and CDR2 is SVGIG in the germline V gene (reference sequence). The CDR3 consists of 14 residues. Complete variable domain (other parts from reference TRBV30 and TRBJ1-2): SQTIHQWPATLVQPVGSPLSLECTVEGTSNPNLYWYRQAAGRGLQLLFYSVGIGQISSEVPQNLSASRPQDRQFILSSKKLLLSDSGFYLCAWSRQGGDYGYTFGSGTRLTVV.

The chain links TRBV6-1 to TRBJ2-5; the D is unclear. This CDR3 comprises 14 residues. V was clipped by 6 bases and J by 2 bases, with 13 bases between them. Germline V gives CDR1 MNHNS, CDR2 SASEGT. This CDR3 is CASSQSVGQETQYF. In DNA form, the CDR3 reads TGTGCCAGCAGCCAATCCGTGGGTCAAGAGACCCAGTACTTC.